This entry describes one T cell receptor beta chain. Its cognate antigen is unknown. This sample is part of a study of cytomegalovirus exposure and HLA in healthy donors. Whole-study findings and limits: The investigators catalogued 160 or so TCR beta chains as cytomegalovirus-associated. TCR sequences were mostly rare, though some public TCRs occurred in many donors. According to a subsequent analysis, TCR clusters from the first cohort were inclined to appear together in the roughly 120 validation repertoires. In vitro work confirmed that a few CMV-associated chains recognize CMV antigens.

Data came from immunoSEQ multiplex PCR; TCRdb stores just in-frame clones and leaves some out. In the table there are 300,000 to 350,000 clones, 88% of which are singletons. The germline V gene has CDR1 SGHAT and CDR2 FQNNGV. The CDR3 is made up of 16 amino acids. Trimming took 5 bases from V and 7 from J; bases not matched to a gene: 10. Sequencing was done on a sample of PBMCs. The rearrangement links TRBV11-2 to TRBJ2-1, with 11 bases lining up with TRBD2. The sequence came from a man aged 25 to 40 in good health and CMV-seronegative. The DNA for the CDR3 is TGTGCCAGCAGCACCAGTATAGCGGGGGGGCTAAATGAGCAGTTCTTC. Translating it yields CASSTSIAGGLNEQFF.